These T cell receptor beta chains were read from a single sample in a study of blood T cell repertoires in COVID-19. The protocol was immunoSEQ multiplex PCR, while the TCRdb copy is restricted to in-frame clones and leaves out a portion. The data contain around 300,000 clones, more than 80% of them singletons. Sequencing was done on a sample of peripheral blood. The receptors here all came from a woman in her fifties or sixties with COVID-19, enrolled during active disease. The CDR3 runs from the conserved cysteine through the conserved F or W. D genes are given only for firm matches. Clone sizes are given selectively: once, few, many, or a class where the clone is expanded.

TRBV7-9,TRBJ2-1,.,TRBD1,TGTGCCAGCAGCTCGGGACAGGGGATTTATAGTGAGCAGTTCTTC,CASSSGQGIYSEQFF
TRBV12-2,TRBJ2-7,once,.,TGTGCAAGTCGCTTAGGCGCGCGGGGGAACCCAATCTACGAGCAGTACTTC,CASRLGARGNPIYEQYF
TRBV30,TRBJ1-1,.,.,TGTGCCTGGAGCATCGGGGTGAGGGAAGCTTTCTTT,CAWSIGVREAFF
TRBV5-1,TRBJ2-5,once,TRBD1,TGCGCCAGCAGCCCGGACAGGGGAGAGACCCAGTACTTC,CASSPDRGETQYF
TRBV7-9,TRBJ1-1,.,.,TGTGCCAGCAGCTTAGCCGGTTCGAACACTGAAGCTTTCTTT,CASSLAGSNTEAFF
TRBV2,TRBJ1-2,.,TRBD1,TGTGCCAGGGGACAGGACCCTAGCTACACCTTC,CARGQDPSYTF
TRBV19,TRBJ1-5,.,.,TGTGCCAGTATCGTTTATGGGGGCGCGAGCAATCAGCCCCAGCATTTT,CASIVYGGASNQPQHF
TRBV19,TRBJ1-5,once,.,TGTGCCAGTAGTACCGGACAGAGAAATCAGCCCCAGCATTTT,CASSTGQRNQPQHF
TRBV3-1/TRBV3-2,TRBJ1-5,once,.,TGTGCCAGCAGCCAAGAACGGGGTCAGCCCCAGCATTTT,CASSQERGQPQHF
TRBV5-3,TRBJ2-1,.,TRBD1,TGTGCCAGAAGCCTGGCGGACAGGGACGCGGGGAAATACAATGAGCAGTTCTTC,CARSLADRDAGKYNEQFF
TRBV10-2,TRBJ2-3,.,TRBD2,TGCGCCAGCAGTGAAACGGGACTAGCGGGAGGCTTAAATACGCAGTATTTT,CASSETGLAGGLNTQYF
TRBV7-9,TRBJ2-2,.,.,TGTGCCAGCAGCTTAGGACAATTGAGCACCGGGGAGCTGTTTTTT,CASSLGQLSTGELFF
TRBV2,TRBJ2-1,.,TRBD2,TGTGCCAGCAGTGAGAACATGGAAGGACTAGGGATGGCTAACTCCTACAATGAGCAGTTCTTC,CASSENMEGLGMANSYNEQFF
TRBV29-1,TRBJ2-2,once,.,TGCAGCGTTGTACAGGGAGGGACCGGGGAGCTGTTTTTT,CSVVQGGTGELFF
TRBV7-9,TRBJ2-7,.,.,TGTGCCAGCAGCCCCATCGGGGTGGACTACGAGCAGTACTTC,CASSPIGVDYEQYF
TRBV3-1/TRBV3-2,TRBJ2-3,.,.,TGTGCCAGCAGCCAAGAAAGGAAAGCGAGCACAGATACGCAGTATTTT,CASSQERKASTDTQYF
TRBV5-6,TRBJ2-2,.,.,TGTGCCAGCAGCTTGGGGAGTTCGAACACCGGGGAGCTGTTTTTT,CASSLGSSNTGELFF
TRBV25-1,TRBJ1-1,.,.,TGTGCCAGCACTGCCCGCGAGGGCACTGAAGCTTTCTTT,CASTAREGTEAFF
TRBV27,TRBJ1-4,.,TRBD1,TGTGCCAGCAGACCGGACAGGACAACTGCAACTAATGAAAAACTGTTTTTT,CASRPDRTTATNEKLFF
TRBV7-2,TRBJ2-1,.,TRBD2,TGTGCCAGCAGTTCGCCGGGTAGCGGGAGGGTGAATGAGCAGTTCTTC,CASSSPGSGRVNEQFF
TRBV19,TRBJ2-7,.,.,TGTGCCAGTATGGCCAGGGGTGGCGAGCAGTACTTC,CASMARGGEQYF
TRBV10-3,TRBJ1-2,.,.,TGTGCCATCAGTGAGGTGGTAGGCGGCAATGGCTACACCTTC,CAISEVVGGNGYTF
TRBV6-7,TRBJ2-5,.,TRBD1,TGTGCCAGCAGTTACTCCCGCGGACAGGGGGTAACCGAAGTGGAGACCCAGTACTTC,CASSYSRGQGVTEVETQYF
TRBV19,TRBJ2-7,many,TRBD2,TGTGCCAGTAGTATATACAGCGGGAAATACGAGCAGTACTTC,CASSIYSGKYEQYF
TRBV25-1,TRBJ1-1,.,.,TGTGCCAGCAGTGAAGCCGTGGGGCGGAACACTGAAGCTTTCTTT,CASSEAVGRNTEAFF
TRBV7-8,TRBJ2-7,.,.,TGTGCCAGCAGCTCCATTGGGAGCTACGAGCAGTACTTC,CASSSIGSYEQYF
TRBV9,TRBJ2-7,once,TRBD2,TGTGCCAGCAGCGCGTTAGCGGGAGATACCTACGAGCAGTACTTC,CASSALAGDTYEQYF
TRBV29-1,TRBJ2-7,.,TRBD2,TGCAGCGTGACTAGCGGAACATACGAGCAGTACTTC,CSVTSGTYEQYF
TRBV5-4,TRBJ2-3,.,.,TGTGCCAGCAGCTTGCCCGGGAGTACTGCAGATACGCAGTATTTT,CASSLPGSTADTQYF
TRBV5-6,TRBJ2-3,.,TRBD1,TGTGCCAGCAGCTTAAGACAGGGGGCGGGAGATACGCAGTATTTT,CASSLRQGAGDTQYF
TRBV6-2/TRBV6-3,TRBJ2-2,.,TRBD2,TGTGCCAGCAGTTACTCGCTAGCGGCTACCGGGGAGCTGTTTTTT,CASSYSLAATGELFF
TRBV5-1,TRBJ2-3,.,TRBD2,TGCGCCAGCAGCTCCCTAGCGGGAGTAAAAGATACGCAGTATTTT,CASSSLAGVKDTQYF
TRBV24-1,TRBJ2-1,.,TRBD2,TGTGCCACCAGTGATTCACTAGCGGGATCAGTCAATGAGCAGTTCTTC,CATSDSLAGSVNEQFF
TRBV7-9,TRBJ1-1,.,TRBD1,TGTGCCAGCAGCCCTCCGGACGTCGGCCGGGACAGGGAGAAAGCTTTCTTT,CASSPPDVGRDREKAFF
TRBV12-3/TRBV12-4,TRBJ2-1,.,.,TGTGCCAGCAGAAGGACAGAGTACAATGAGCAGTTCTTC,CASRRTEYNEQFF
TRBV10-3,TRBJ2-3,.,TRBD2,TGTGCCATCAGTGGAAGGACTAGCGGCACAGATACGCAGTATTTT,CAISGRTSGTDTQYF
TRBV6-5,TRBJ2-5,once,TRBD2,TGTGCCAGCACCCACGGCGGGAGAGAGACCCAGTACTTC,CASTHGGRETQYF
TRBV5-1,TRBJ2-7,few,TRBD1,TGCGCCAGCAGCTTGGGACAGGGGGTCTACGAGCAGTACTTC,CASSLGQGVYEQYF
TRBV27,TRBJ1-4,.,TRBD1,TGTGCCAGGGGAATTGACAGGGCCCATAATGAAAAACTGTTTTTT,CARGIDRAHNEKLFF
TRBV5-1,TRBJ2-5,.,TRBD1,TGCGCCAGCAGCCCTATGGGACAGGGGGGAGAGACCCAGTACTTC,CASSPMGQGGETQYF
TRBV11-1,TRBJ1-2,.,.,TGTGCCAGCAGCTCGGACAGATCAAACTATGGCTACACCTTC,CASSSDRSNYGYTF
TRBV7-9,TRBJ2-7,.,.,TGTGCCAGCAGCTTAACGGGGAGCCCGGACTACGAGCAGTACTTC,CASSLTGSPDYEQYF
TRBV2,TRBJ2-1,.,TRBD2,TGTGCCAGCAGTGGGACTAGCGGGAGGAATGAGCAGTTCTTC,CASSGTSGRNEQFF
TRBV27,TRBJ2-7,.,TRBD2,TGTGCCAGCACCATAGCACGGGGTCCGCCGGGGGGCGAGCAGTACTTC,CASTIARGPPGGEQYF
TRBV29-1,TRBJ1-1,.,.,TGCAGCGTTGAAGATCTTGGCCCCAGGTTC,CSVEDLGPRF
TRBV18,TRBJ2-3,.,TRBD2,TGTGCCAGCCGCTCCGGACTAGCCCGAGTAGGTAGCACAGATACGCAGTATTTT,CASRSGLARVGSTDTQYF
TRBV6-2/TRBV6-3,TRBJ2-3,.,.,TGTGCCAGCAGTTATGGACTTGCTACAGATACGCAGTATTTT,CASSYGLATDTQYF
TRBV6-2/TRBV6-3,TRBJ2-3,once,TRBD2,TGTGCCAGCAGTCCCTACAGCGGGGTATACACAGATACGCAGTATTTT,CASSPYSGVYTDTQYF
TRBV30,TRBJ1-1,.,TRBD1,TGTGCCTCCCAACCGGGACAGGGAATAGGTGAAGCTTTCTTT,CASQPGQGIGEAFF
TRBV7-5,TRBJ2-5,.,.,TGTGTCAGAAGCCTTGGGACTAGGGGTGAGACCCAGTACTTC,CVRSLGTRGETQYF
TRBV5-5,TRBJ2-1,.,.,TGTGCCAGCAGATTCGGCAGAGGATACAATGAGCAGTTCTTC,CASRFGRGYNEQFF